The entry below gives a single T cell receptor (beta chain) sequence along with its context. Its antigen is currently unknown. This sample stems from a study of T cell responses to AZD1222 COVID-19 vaccine. Findings and caveats of the study: Only 5 or 6 AZD1222 recipients were seropositive at baseline. Following two doses of AZD1222, Spike-specific TCR breadth and depth rose. Most donors were white British and more were female, and clonal diversity was possibly underestimated.

CDR3 length: 14 residues. Between the trimmed V and J ends, which lost 0 bases and 7 bases, there was a span of 13 bases. Looked up from germline, CDR1 is SGDLS and CDR2 is YYNGEE. Here immunoSEQ multiplex PCR was the method, and the copy in TCRdb shows in-frame clones only, minus some. The repertoire has under 95,000 clones, approximately 90% of them found once; the top ten carry 11%. Both about-4-week and about-12-week second-dose recipients were combined. The receptor's source is an adult who received the AZD1222 COVID-19 vaccine. The chain joins TRBV9 to TRBJ2-5; D may correspond to TRBD1 or TRBD2 (5 bases each). The sequencing used peripheral blood, collected 28 days after the second AZD1222 dose. The DNA of the CDR3 is TGTGCCAGCAGCGTAGATCACGGGGCTGGGACCCAGTACTTC. Translated, it gives CASSVDHGAGTQYF.